This TCR beta chain was captured in a study of cytotoxic CD8 clonotypes in ibrutinib-treated CLL. Study at large: Response samples were taken after a median of approximately 11 months on treatment, range 6 to 36. General study results and limits: Treatment saw public clonotypes, which were uncommon, either contract or stay stable. At baseline, clonality was higher than in age-matched healthy donors and correlated with CD8+ counts.

Profiled with immunoSEQ multiplex PCR; TCRdb holds only in-frame clones, not every one. In the table there are approximately 350,000 clones, roughly 70% of which are singletons. Cryopreserved PBMCs yielded approximately 2.2 micrograms of genomic DNA for TCR beta libraries. The CDR3 spans 15 residues. The V end was cut by 7 bases, the J end by 0 bases, with 16 bases between. CDR1 is SGHVS and CDR2 is FQNEAQ in the germline V gene. For this clone: Its antigen remains unknown.

This chain links TRBV7-8 with TRBJ2-7; TRBD2 is a possible D gene (5 bases). The sample here was PBMCs, taken after 36 months of ibrutinib treatment. The TCR comes from a human donor with chronic lymphocytic leukemia. CDR3 amino acids: CASTPDGISSYEQYF. The CDR3 DNA is TGTGCCAGCACCCCCGACGGGATTTCCTCCTACGAGCAGTACTTC.